Listed below are T cell receptor beta chains from one sample, sequenced in a study of monozygotic twins with cystic fibrosis. Repertoires were generated with immunoSEQ multiplex PCR, while TCRdb's copy carries only in-frame clones and drops some. The data hold about 30,000 clones, with roughly nine tenths observed a single time. The material sequenced was blood. The receptors stem from a girl aged 2 to 9 with cystic fibrosis. The CDR3 runs from the conserved cysteine through the conserved F or W. The D gene is left open where the match is weak. Size is stated for part of the rows, as once, few or many counts, or as a class when the clone is expanded.

TRBJ1-6 | . | few | TRBV18 | TGTGCCAGCTCACCAAAGGGGCTCAATTCACCCCTCCACTTT | CASSPKGLNSPLHF
TRBJ1-1 | . | . | TRBV4-1 | TGCGCCAGCAGCCAAGGGTCAGAGACCGAAGCTTTCTTT | CASSQGSETEAFF
TRBJ2-5 | . | . | TRBV9 | TGTGCCAGCAGCGTTGGTCTAGAAGAGACCCAGTACTTC | CASSVGLEETQYF
TRBJ1-3 | TRBD1 | . | TRBV6-5 | TGTGCCAGCAGCTCCGGGACAGGGACAGGAAACACCATATATTTT | CASSSGTGTGNTIYF
TRBJ2-5 | TRBD1 | . | TRBV12-5 | TGTGCTAGTGGTTTGGAAGGCCGGGACAGGACCCAGTACTTC | CASGLEGRDRTQYF
TRBJ1-2 | . | . | TRBV7-9 | TGTGCCAGCAGCCCCTCAGGGATAGCTAACTATGGCTACACCTTC | CASSPSGIANYGYTF
TRBJ1-6 | . | . | TRBV6-5 | TGTGCCAGCAGTTACCAGACAGGAGGCGATTCACCCCTCCACTTT | CASSYQTGGDSPLHF
TRBJ1-6 | . | . | TRBV14 | TGTGCCAGCAGCCAAGTGAGTGGTCATTCACCCCTCCACTTT | CASSQVSGHSPLHF
TRBJ1-1 | . | . | TRBV7-6 | TGTGCCAGCAGTGCCGGGGGCAAAGCTTTCTTT | CASSAGGKAFF
TRBJ2-1 | TRBD2 | . | TRBV30 | TGTGCCTGGAGTGACCTAGCGGGGGGCCCTTTACCGTACAATGAGCAGTTCTTC | CAWSDLAGGPLPYNEQFF
TRBJ2-7 | . | . | TRBV19 | TGTGCCAGTAGTATTCGGTGGGCGCGAACCGAGCAGTACTTC | CASSIRWARTEQYF
TRBJ1-2 | . | . | TRBV19 | TGTGCCAGTAGTATAGATGGCTATGGCTACACCTTC | CASSIDGYGYTF
TRBJ1-6 | . | . | TRBV5-6 | TGTGCCAGCAGCTCGCGGGGATTATATTCACCCCTCCACTTT | CASSSRGLYSPLHF
TRBJ2-7 | . | . | TRBV6-5 | TGTGCCAGCATAAGGCTAAGCGGAGGGTCCTACGAGCAGTACTTC | CASIRLSGGSYEQYF
TRBJ1-3 | . | . | TRBV6-5 | TGTGCCAGCAGTTACTCGAGGCAGCTCTCTGGAAACACCATATATTTT | CASSYSRQLSGNTIYF
TRBJ2-2 | TRBD1 | once | TRBV11-2 | TGTGCCAGCAGCACGCGGACAGGGGGTCGGACCGGGGAGCTGTTTTTT | CASSTRTGGRTGELFF
TRBJ2-3 | TRBD2 | once | TRBV29-1 | TGCAGCGTTGAAGATTTGGAGGGGAGCGGGGGATTCACAGATACGCAGTATTTT | CSVEDLEGSGGFTDTQYF
TRBJ2-7 | . | . | TRBV30 | TGTGCCTGGACAGGGTGGATGAGCTCCTACGAGCAGTACTTC | CAWTGWMSSYEQYF
TRBJ2-5 | TRBD2 | . | TRBV6-1 | TGTGCCAGCAGTGAACTAGCGGGGGGGAAAGAGACCCAGTACTTC | CASSELAGGKETQYF
TRBJ1-6 | . | few | TRBV7-8 | TGTGCCAGCAGCTTCACTGACAGGTCCGTGGTACCCCTCCACTTT | CASSFTDRSVVPLHF
TRBJ2-7 | . | . | TRBV30 | TGTGCCTGGAGTGTATTGGGGTTTTCCTACGAGCAGTACTTC | CAWSVLGFSYEQYF
TRBJ1-1 | TRBD1 | . | TRBV29-1 | TGCAGCGTATACAGGGGGCGAAGGGCTGAAGCTTTCTTT | CSVYRGRRAEAFF
TRBJ2-2 | TRBD2 | . | TRBV27 | TGTGCCAGCAGTAGGATAGCGGGGGATGGGGAGCTGTTTTTT | CASSRIAGDGELFF
TRBJ2-1 | . | . | TRBV5-1 | TGCGCCAGCAGCCTGAATGACCGAGGGTACAATGAGCAGTTCTTC | CASSLNDRGYNEQFF
TRBJ1-1 | . | once | TRBV6-5 | TGTGCCAGCAGTTACAGGGTACCCTCGGGGAACACTGAAGCTTTCTTT | CASSYRVPSGNTEAFF
TRBJ2-1 | TRBD1 | . | TRBV5-1 | TGCGCCAGCAGCTTAGCAGGGGGAAACAATGAGCAGTTCTTC | CASSLAGGNNEQFF
TRBJ2-7 | TRBD1 | . | TRBV7-6 | TGTGCCAGCATCCCTGGACAGGGGGCTTACGAGCAGTACTTC | CASIPGQGAYEQYF
TRBJ1-4 | . | . | TRBV4-1 | TGCGCCAGCAGCCACGGGAGGGGAGGCGTTGATGAAAAACTGTTTTTT | CASSHGRGGVDEKLFF
TRBJ1-2 | TRBD1 | . | TRBV7-2 | TGTGCCAGCAGCCTTAAACTAAGGCAGGGGGCTAATGGTGGCTACACCTTC | CASSLKLRQGANGGYTF
TRBJ2-3 | . | . | TRBV6-5 | TGTGCCAGCAGTTACGATTTAGATACGCAGTATTTT | CASSYDLDTQYF
TRBJ1-2 | . | . | TRBV21-1 | TGTGCCAGCAGCAAAGTCGGTCGGGAGACAGGGGACTATGGCTACACCTTC | CASSKVGRETGDYGYTF
TRBJ1-2 | . | . | TRBV18 | TGTGCCAGCTCACCGTTGGGGGGCAATAACTATGGCTACACCTTC | CASSPLGGNNYGYTF
TRBJ1-5 | . | . | TRBV6-5 | TGTGCCAGCACCCCGGGACAACCCTCAAGTAAGCCCCAGCATTTT | CASTPGQPSSKPQHF
TRBJ1-6 | TRBD1 | . | TRBV19 | TGTGCCAGTAGTTTAAGACAGGGGGCTTTCGATTCACCCCTCCACTTT | CASSLRQGAFDSPLHF
TRBJ1-5 | . | . | TRBV2 | TGTGCCAGCAGCCCGGGAGGTTATCAGCCCCAGCATTTT | CASSPGGYQPQHF
TRBJ2-7 | TRBD2 | . | TRBV5-1 | TGCGCCAGCAGCTTGGCGGCTAGCGGGGACTACTCCTACGAGCAGTACTTC | CASSLAASGDYSYEQYF
TRBJ2-1 | TRBD1 | . | TRBV6-4 | TGTGCCAGCAGCCCCGGACAGGGTGGGTACAATGAGCAGTTCTTC | CASSPGQGGYNEQFF
TRBJ1-2 | . | . | TRBV6-5 | TGTGCCAGCAGTGGAGATGGCTACACCTTC | CASSGDGYTF
TRBJ1-1 | . | . | TRBV6-5 | TGTGCCAGCAGTTACGGGGGAGCCCTGAACACTGAAGCTTTCTTT | CASSYGGALNTEAFF
TRBJ1-2 | . | . | TRBV7-9 | TGTGCCAGCGGATCCAGGAGGCGGATTGGTGGCTACACCTTC | CASGSRRRIGGYTF
TRBJ1-6 | . | . | TRBV7-2 | TGTGCCAGCAGCTTAGGTCAGGGGCTCAATTCACCCCTCCACTTT | CASSLGQGLNSPLHF